This is a list of T cell receptor beta chains from one sample in a study of blood T cell repertoires in COVID-19. Libraries were prepared by immunoSEQ multiplex PCR; TCRdb keeps only in-frame clonotypes and omits some of them. The sample yields 70,000 or so clones, roughly 89% seen once. Sequencing was performed on peripheral blood. These receptor sequences come from a man aged 55-75 years with acute or convalescent COVID-19. The CDR3 runs from the conserved cysteine through the conserved F or W.

>TRBV19|TRBJ1-6
CASSIRQGSSYNSPLHF
>TRBV6-5|TRBJ2-5
CASSLDRTQETQYF
>TRBV4-2|TRBJ1-1
CASSHIERGGTEAFF
>TRBV6-5|TRBJ1-5
CASSASDSHNQPQHF
>TRBV6-5|TRBJ1-3
CASKNTGSGNTIYF
>TRBV18|TRBJ2-1
CASSPDRGLYEQFF
>TRBV7-7|TRBJ2-7
CASSLIQGGEQYF
>TRBV2|TRBJ2-3
CASSVWTSGGATTQYF
>TRBV5-1|TRBJ1-2
CASSPGQGGYSLHGYTF
>TRBV4-1|TRBJ2-7
CASSQDAGGASYEQYF
>TRBV5-1|TRBJ1-4
CASSPGDRGGEEKLFF
>TRBV18|TRBJ1-1
CASSQYVITGIPEAFF
>TRBV9|TRBJ2-1
CASSVGADREFFNEQFF
>TRBV10-3|TRBJ2-3
CAIRGQGEYTQYF
>TRBV12-5|TRBJ1-4
CASGLIGGSEKLFF
>TRBV7-9|TRBJ1-1
CASSLHPGQGEAFF
>TRBV30|TRBJ2-3
CAWRNGLAVSTDTQYF
>TRBV15|TRBJ1-5
CATSRESRGNNQPQHF
>TRBV24-1|TRBJ1-5
CATSGTGDQPQHF
>TRBV7-8|TRBJ1-1
CASSDRRQTNTEAFF
>TRBV5-1|TRBJ2-7
CASSPTPGQGNSYEQYF
>TRBV9|TRBJ2-1
CASSVAQGAGDEQFF
>TRBV19|TRBJ1-1
CASSIGDRGREAFF
>TRBV25-1|TRBJ1-1
CASQGRGGRMNEAFF
>TRBV7-9|TRBJ1-1
CASSPQGNTEAFF
>TRBV5-1|TRBJ1-1
CASSLRQGDSEAFF
>TRBV27|TRBJ1-2
CASSPGSYGYTF
>TRBV9|TRBJ2-1
CASSTTGNNEQFF
>TRBV11-2|TRBJ1-2
CASSLAFSDYGYTF
>TRBV9|TRBJ2-7
CASSVGEAYEQYF
>TRBV27|TRBJ1-2
CASSSPTGFGGYTF
>TRBV29-1|TRBJ1-2
CSVVVGSYGYTF
>TRBV4-1|TRBJ2-7
CASSQDTGLGSYEQYF
>TRBV5-1|TRBJ2-7
CASSLREPAGESSYEQYF
>TRBV2|TRBJ1-4
CASSAQGRGEKLFF
>TRBV19|TRBJ2-7
CASSIASAYYEQYF
>TRBV5-1|TRBJ1-6
CASSLGRPPSPLHF